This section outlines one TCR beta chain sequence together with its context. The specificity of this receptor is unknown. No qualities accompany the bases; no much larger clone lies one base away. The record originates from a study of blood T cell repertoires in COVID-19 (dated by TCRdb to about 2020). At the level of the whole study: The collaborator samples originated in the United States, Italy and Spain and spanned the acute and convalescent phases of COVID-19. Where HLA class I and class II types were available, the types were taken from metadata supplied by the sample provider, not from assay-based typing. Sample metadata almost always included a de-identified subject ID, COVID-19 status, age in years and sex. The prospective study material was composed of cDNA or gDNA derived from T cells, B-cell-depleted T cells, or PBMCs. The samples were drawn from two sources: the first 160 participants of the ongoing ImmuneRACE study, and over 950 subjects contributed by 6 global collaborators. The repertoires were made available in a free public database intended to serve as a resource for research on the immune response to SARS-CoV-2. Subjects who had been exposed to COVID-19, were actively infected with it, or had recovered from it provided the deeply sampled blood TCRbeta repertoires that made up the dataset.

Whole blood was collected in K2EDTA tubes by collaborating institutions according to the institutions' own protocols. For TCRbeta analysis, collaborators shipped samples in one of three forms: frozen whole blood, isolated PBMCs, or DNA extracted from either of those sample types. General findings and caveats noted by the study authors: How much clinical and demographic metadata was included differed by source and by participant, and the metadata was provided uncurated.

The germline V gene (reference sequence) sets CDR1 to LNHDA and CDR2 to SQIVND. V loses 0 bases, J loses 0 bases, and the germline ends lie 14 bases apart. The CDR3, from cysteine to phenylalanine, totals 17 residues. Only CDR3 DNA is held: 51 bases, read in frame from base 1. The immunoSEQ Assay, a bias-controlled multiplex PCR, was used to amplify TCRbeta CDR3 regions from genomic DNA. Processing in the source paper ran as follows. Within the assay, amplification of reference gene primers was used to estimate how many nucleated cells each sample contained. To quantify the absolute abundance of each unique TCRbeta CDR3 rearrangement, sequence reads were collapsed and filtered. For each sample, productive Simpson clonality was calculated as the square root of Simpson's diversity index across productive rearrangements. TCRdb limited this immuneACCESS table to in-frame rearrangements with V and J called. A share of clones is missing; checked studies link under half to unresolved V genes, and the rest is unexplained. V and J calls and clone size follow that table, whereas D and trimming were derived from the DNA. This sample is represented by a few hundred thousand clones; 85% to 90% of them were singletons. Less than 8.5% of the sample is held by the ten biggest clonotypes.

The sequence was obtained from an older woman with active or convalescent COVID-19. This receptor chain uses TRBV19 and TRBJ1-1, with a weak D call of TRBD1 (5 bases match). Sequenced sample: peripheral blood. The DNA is TGTGCCAGTAGTATAGATGGCCCGGGGGGTATGAACACTGAAGCTTTCTTT. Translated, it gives CASSIDGPGGMNTEAFF.